This T cell receptor beta chain was identified in a study of cytomegalovirus exposure and HLA in healthy donors. The CDR3 consists of 16 residues. Looked up from germline, CDR1 is SNHLY and CDR2 is FYNNEI. Trimming cost V 3 bases and J 6 bases; bases outside gene matches: 8. Primers for the PCR totalled 60 Vbeta and 13 Jbeta. TCRdb's table, derived via immunoSEQ multiplex PCR, lists solely in-frame clones and lacks some. The table has some 74,000 clones, less than 85% seen once. About this clone itself: The antigen remains undetermined.

Study results and limitations: TCR beta sequences numbering around 15,000 were associated with HLA alleles at 0.05 false discovery rate in a later analysis. Rarity characterized most TCR sequences, yet some public TCRs appeared in many donors. The likely origin of a cluster of highly shared sequence variants was a sequencing artifact.

The chain carries TRBV2 and TRBJ2-2, with 9 bases fitting TRBD1. Sequencing was performed on PBMCs. This clonotype was obtained from a male donor in good health and CMV-seronegative. DNA of the CDR3: TGTGCCAGCAGTGACCTGACAGGGGGTTTCGCCGGGGAGCTGTTTTTT. The encoded protein is CASSDLTGGFAGELFF. Supplemented by reference TRBV2 and TRBJ2-2, the full variable domain reads EPEVTQTPSHQVTQMGQEVILRCVPISNHLYFYWYRQILGQKVEFLVSFYNNEISEKSEIFDDQFSVERPDGSNFTLKIRSTKLEDSAMYFCASSDLTGGFAGELFFGEGSRLTVL.